The sequence of this T cell receptor beta chain was determined in a study of T cell changes during pregnancy in multiple sclerosis. Assay used: immunoSEQ multiplex PCR; TCRdb lists only in-frame clones, some missing. The data show 50,000 to 75,000 clones, roughly 89% seen once. Germline CDR1 and CDR2: ENHRY and SYGVKD. Trimming pared 10 bases from V and 6 bases from J, leaving 15 bases between. The CDR3 has 12 amino acids. The sequenced sample was peripheral blood, obtained in the third trimester of pregnancy. The chain uses TRBV10-3 and TRBJ1-1; D may be TRBD1 (6 bases). This receptor was taken from a female donor in good health, enrolled as a control in a pregnancy study. The CDR3 region has the DNA TGTGCCACCGGACAGCAACCTGCTGAAGCTTTCTTT. The encoded protein is CATGQQPAEAFF.